The 30 T cell receptor beta chains below all came from one sample that was sequenced in a study of shared clonotypes between healthy human individuals. Some clones are missing from TCRdb's copy, which holds only in-frame ones; the method was immunoSEQ multiplex PCR. The sample holds 1.6 million or so clones, around 97% seen once. The sample taken for sequencing was naive CD4+ T cells sorted from blood. Subset in this sample: CD45RA+ positively selected. These receptors came from a man younger than 45 in good health.

The chain has TRBV19 and TRBJ2-7; no definite D call. From germline, CDR1 is LNHDA and CDR2 SQIVND (reference sequence). V was shortened by 3 bases and J by 2 bases, with 11 bases between the two germline ends. The CDR3 is 14 residues long. CDR3 in amino acids: CASSIAGSTYEQYF. DNA of the CDR3: TGTGCCAGTAGTATTGCCGGGTCGACCTACGAGCAGTACTTC.

The chain is built from TRBV18 and TRBJ2-1, with TRBD2 matching over 9 bases. Germline-derived CDR1 and CDR2 are KGHSH and LQKENI. There are 17 residues in the CDR3. Trimming cost V 3 bases and J 9 bases; bases outside gene matches: 15. CDR3 nucleotides: TGTGCCAGCTCACCCAATAATATAGCGGGAGCGATAAGTGAGCAGTTCTTC. Protein product: CASSPNNIAGAISEQFF.

The rearrangement joins TRBV6-1 to TRBJ2-1, with TRBD1 matching 8 bases. The V gene's germline CDR1 is MNHNS and CDR2 SASEGT. The CDR3 spans 13 residues. V lost 6 bases and J lost 10; bases outside the gene matches: 8. In DNA, the CDR3 is TGTGCCAGCAGCCAGGGACAGGCTGGCGAGCAGTTCTTC. Protein: CASSQGQAGEQFF.

This clone has a single count. The chain couples TRBV4-3 to TRBJ2-3; TRBD2 is a possible D gene (6 bases). Germline CDR1 reads LGHNA; CDR2 reads YSLEER. The CDR3 is 17 residues long. V dropped 3 bases and J dropped 2 bases, with 18 bases sitting between them. CDR3 in DNA: TGCGCCAGCAGCCACCCGCGGGGCTCTGGGGACACAGATACGCAGTATTTT. Amino acids: CASSHPRGSGDTDTQYF.

The rearrangement links TRBV5-1 to TRBJ2-7, with D perhaps matching TRBD1 (5 bases). Between the trimmed V and J ends, which lost 4 bases and 6 bases, there was a span of 11 bases. Germline CDR1 is SGHRS and CDR2 is YFSETQ. The CDR3 totals 12 residues. Here the CDR3 reads CASSATQVEQYF. CDR3 nucleotide sequence: TGCGCCAGCAGCGCTACACAGGTCGAGCAGTACTTC.

The chain joins TRBV5-4 to TRBJ2-2; TRBD2 matches 8 bases. CDR1 and CDR2 from the germline V gene are SGHNT and YYREEE (reference sequence). V shed 4 bases and J 6 bases; nucleotides not matched to a gene: 11. This CDR3 contains 16 residues. The CDR3 nucleotides read TGTGCCAGCAGCGGAACTAGCGGCCTAGGTGCCGGGGAGCTGTTTTTT. Translation: CASSGTSGLGAGELFF.

CDR3 residues: CASSFGTRYTGELFF. The CDR3 DNA sequence: TGTGCCAGCAGCTTTGGGACTCGTTACACCGGGGAGCTGTTTTTT. V and J are TRBV5-4 and TRBJ2-2, with D perhaps TRBD2 (6 bases). Germline V gene data show CDR1 as SGHNT and CDR2 as YYREEE (reference sequence). The CDR3 has 15 amino acids. The ends were cut back, 2 bases at V and 3 bases at J, with 11 bases in the middle.

This chain connects TRBV7-2 to TRBJ2-2; D not resolved. CDR1 SGHTA and CDR2 FQGNSA come from the germline V gene. Trimming removed 5 bases from V and 7 bases from J, with 20 bases in between. The CDR3 has 16 residues. The CDR3 bases are TGTGCCAGCAGCCACGCCGCGGACCTCCGCGGCGGGGAGCTGTTTTTT. Protein: CASSHAADLRGGELFF.

V gene TRBV4-2 combines with J gene TRBJ2-7, with 10 bases identical to TRBD2. This CDR3 region has 18 residues. J lost 9 bases, V lost 2 bases, and 19 bases had no gene match. Germline values: CDR1 LGHNA, CDR2 YNFKEQ. This CDR3 reads CASSQTNPGLAGARGQYF. In DNA, the CDR3 is TGTGCCAGCAGCCAAACAAACCCGGGGCTAGCGGGAGCTCGGGGGCAGTACTTC.

J is TRBJ1-1 and V is TRBV2; D might be TRBD1 (5 bases). The ends were cut back, 5 bases at V and 1 base at J, with 8 bases in the middle. CDR3 length: 13 amino acids. CDR1 and CDR2 from the germline V gene are SNHLY and FYNNEI. In DNA form, the CDR3 reads TGTGCCAGCAGTAAAGACAGGAACACTGAAGCTTTCTTT. Translation: CASSKDRNTEAFF.

The chain carries TRBV11-2 and TRBJ1-1; D unresolved. The germline CDR1 and CDR2 sequences are SGHAT and FQNNGV. The CDR3 length is 16 residues. Trimming cost V 0 bases and J 0 bases, with 11 bases left between them. This chain's CDR3 is CASSLDRHRLNTEAFF. CDR3 DNA: TGTGCCAGCAGCTTAGATCGTCACCGTTTGAACACTGAAGCTTTCTTT.

The chain combines TRBV5-1 with TRBJ2-3; 9 bases agree with TRBD1. Trimming removed 4 bases from V and 1 base from J; junction bases left unmatched: 16. The CDR3 is 19 residues long. Germline values: CDR1 SGHRS, CDR2 YFSETQ. This CDR3 reads CASSQNRPHRDRGTDTQYF. Here the CDR3 DNA reads TGCGCCAGCAGCCAAAACCGTCCCCACCGGGACAGGGGCACAGATACGCAGTATTTT.

V gene TRBV5-1 combines with J gene TRBJ1-1; D perhaps matches TRBD1 (5 bases). Trimming shortened V by 7 bases and J by 5 bases, and 18 bases separated the two germline ends. The CDR3 extends over 14 amino acids. Germline CDR1 is SGHRS and CDR2 is YFSETQ. The CDR3 DNA reads as TGCGCCAGCGCCAAGGTCAGGGCGTCGACTGAAGCTTTCTTT. It translates to CASAKVRASTEAFF.

This chain joins TRBV5-1 and TRBJ2-2; D is ambiguous. Germline V gene data show CDR1 as SGHRS and CDR2 as YFSETQ. The V and J ends lost 4 bases and 7 bases respectively, with 5 bases between them. This CDR3 is built from 11 residues. CDR3 sequence (DNA): TGCGCCAGCAGCGGAAACGGGGAGCTGTTTTTT. Translation gives CASSGNGELFF.

This clone was observed a single time. The chain joins TRBV5-5 to TRBJ2-3, with D perhaps assigned TRBD1 or TRBD2 (5 bases each). CDR1 is SGHKS, CDR2 YYEKEE, per germline (reference sequence). The CDR3 length is 17 residues. The V end lost 4 bases, the J end lost 2 bases, and 20 bases lay between the germline ends. The CDR3 loop reads CASSQYDGRDLTDTQYF. CDR3 nucleotide sequence: TGTGCCAGCAGCCAATATGACGGACGGGACCTCACAGATACGCAGTATTTT.

The chain carries TRBV10-1 and TRBJ2-1, with TRBD2 matching over 9 bases. The CDR3 extends over 16 amino acids. V dropped 3 bases and J dropped 0; count of bases not matched to a gene: 3. In germline, CDR1 is WNHNN, CDR2 SYGVQD (reference sequence). CDR3 DNA sequence: TGCGCCAGCAGTGAAACTAGCGGGTCCTCCTACAATGAGCAGTTCTTC. Protein product: CASSETSGSSYNEQFF.

The CDR3 spells CASSETSPPGYNEQFF. In nucleotides, the CDR3 is TGTGCCAGCAGCGAGACTAGCCCGCCTGGTTACAATGAGCAGTTCTTC. This chain connects TRBV9 to TRBJ2-1, with 7 positions matching TRBD2. Germline V gene sequence: CDR1 SGDLS, CDR2 YYNGEE. The CDR3 is made up of 16 amino acids. Germline trimming cut 3 bases from V and 4 bases from J; bases unmatched to any gene: 10.

The CDR3 protein is CASSQIAGGLHEQYF. In DNA, the CDR3 is TGCGCCAGCAGCCAAATAGCGGGAGGGCTCCACGAGCAGTACTTC. The chain employs TRBV4-1 and TRBJ2-7; 11 bases agree with TRBD2. Germline V CDR1 and CDR2: MGHRA, YSYEKL. CDR3 length equals 15 residues. J lost 5 bases, V lost 2 bases, and 5 bases had no gene match.

V and J are TRBV28 and TRBJ1-5; D is uncertain. Germline-derived CDR1 and CDR2 are MDHEN and SYDVKM. The germline V and J ends were trimmed by 7 bases and 5 bases, with 18 bases remaining between them. This CDR3 spans 15 amino acids. The CDR3: CASKGQWRVDQPQHF. CDR3 DNA sequence: TGTGCCAGCAAGGGCCAGTGGAGGGTTGATCAGCCCCAGCATTTT.

The CDR3 bases are TGTGCCAGCAATCAACAGGGGCTGCGGCAGTACTTC. Translation gives CASNQQGLRQYF. This chain joins TRBV2 and TRBJ2-7; TRBD1 aligns across 7 bases. Germline loops: CDR1 SNHLY, CDR2 FYNNEI. The CDR3 is 12 amino acids. After removal of 7 bases from V and 9 bases from J, the junction contained 9 bases not matched to a gene.

The J gene is TRBJ2-5, the V gene TRBV18; maybe TRBD2 (6 bases). The CDR3 length is 13 residues. Germline V gene data show CDR1 as KGHSH and CDR2 as LQKENI. Trimming stripped 3 bases from V and 5 bases from J, with 10 bases between. DNA for the CDR3: TGTGCCAGCTCACCCAGCGGGTTGGAGACCCAGTACTTC. Its protein product is CASSPSGLETQYF.

The chain links TRBV19 to TRBJ2-1; TRBD2 aligns across 12 bases. V dropped 5 bases and J dropped 0; count of bases not matched to a gene: 5. The CDR3 spans 17 residues. Germline lookup yields CDR1 LNHDA and CDR2 SQIVND (reference sequence). DNA for the CDR3: TGTGCCAGTAGTCTCCTGACTAGCGGGAGCTCCTACAATGAGCAGTTCTTC. It translates to CASSLLTSGSSYNEQFF. Filled out from reference TRBV19 and TRBJ2-1, the complete variable domain reads DGGITQSPKYLFRKEGQNVTLSCEQNLNHDAMYWYRQDPGQGLRLIYYSQIVNDFQKGDIAEGYSVSREKKESFPLTVTSAQKNPTAFYLCASSLLTSGSSYNEQFFGPGTRLTVL.

Here the CDR3 reads CASSVAAGRETDTQYF. In DNA, the CDR3 is TGTGCCAGCAGCGTAGCAGCAGGGCGTGAAACAGATACGCAGTATTTT. V and J are TRBV9 and TRBJ2-3, with D possibly matching TRBD1 (5 bases). Germline CDR1 is SGDLS and CDR2 is YYNGEE. This CDR3 comprises 16 residues. Trimming removed 0 bases from V and 3 bases from J, with 14 bases in between.

J is TRBJ2-5 and V is TRBV5-4, with unresolved D. Germline CDR1 reads SGHNT; CDR2 reads YYREEE (reference sequence). This CDR3 comprises 11 residues. V was clipped by 2 bases and J by 5 bases, with 4 bases between them. The CDR3 sequence: CASSLVETQYF. The CDR3 nucleotides are TGTGCCAGCAGCTTAGTGGAGACCCAGTACTTC.

This clone was observed a few times. The CDR3 sequence is CASSRAGVNEQFF. The CDR3 bases are TGTGCCAGCAGCCGAGCGGGAGTTAATGAGCAGTTCTTC. The gene calls are TRBV11-3 and TRBJ2-1; TRBD2 agrees at 8 bases. The germline CDR1 and CDR2 sequences are SGHNT and YENEEA. The V segment lost 5 bases and the J segment 7 bases; nucleotides outside the gene matches: 4. The CDR3 has 13 residues.

The rearrangement joins TRBV23-1 to TRBJ2-2; unclear D gene. TRBV23-1 is marked as an open reading frame, function uncertain. The CDR3 runs to 13 residues. Trimming took off 6 bases at V and 10 bases at J, with 15 bases between the two ends. The CDR3 nucleotides are TGCGCCAGCAGCCCTGAGCACCCCGTGGAGCTGTTTTTT. Amino acid sequence: CASSPEHPVELFF.

The rearrangement joins TRBV18 to TRBJ2-1, with TRBD1 matching 7 bases. Per germline, CDR1 KGHSH and CDR2 LQKENI. The CDR3 runs 16 residues. The V and J ends lost 2 bases and 6 bases, in that order; junction bases with no gene match: 10. The CDR3 DNA reads TGTGCCAGCTCACCAAAGCCAAGACCAGGGGGCAATGAGCAGTTCTTC. Translation: CASSPKPRPGGNEQFF. The variable domain in full, with the rest retrieved from reference TRBV18 and TRBJ2-1, is NAGVMQNPRHLVRRRGQEARLRCSPMKGHSHVYWYRQLPEEGLKFMVYLQKENIIDESGMPKERFSAEFPKEGPSILRIQQVVRGDSAAYFCASSPKPRPGGNEQFFGPGTRLTVL.

This chain connects TRBV19 to TRBJ2-7; 7 bases map to TRBD2. CDR3 length: 15 residues. The J segment lost 3 bases and the V segment lost 3 bases, leaving 8 bases of the junction unmatched. Germline CDR1 and CDR2: LNHDA and SQIVND (reference sequence). This chain's CDR3 is CASSIVTGGYYEQYF. In nucleotides, the CDR3 is TGTGCCAGTAGTATCGTCACGGGAGGATACTACGAGCAGTACTTC.

This chain links TRBV5-1 with TRBJ2-3; TRBD2 matches 7 bases. Trimming cost V 0 bases and J 2 bases; bases outside gene matches: 6. Germline CDR1 SGHRS, CDR2 YFSETQ. The CDR3 has 16 residues. The chain's CDR3 is CASSLARGLDTDTQYF. CDR3 coding DNA: TGCGCCAGCAGCTTGGCTAGAGGACTAGACACAGATACGCAGTATTTT.

For the CDR3, the DNA is TGTGCTAGTGGTTTGTTAGGGAGCTCCTACAATGAGCAGTTCTTC. This translates into CASGLLGSSYNEQFF. The chain combines TRBV12-5 with TRBJ2-1; a weak D match, TRBD2 (5 bases). The germline gives CDR1 LGHNT, CDR2 FRNRAP. The CDR3 is 15 residues long. With 2 bases removed from V and 0 bases from J, the gap between germline ends came to 8 bases.